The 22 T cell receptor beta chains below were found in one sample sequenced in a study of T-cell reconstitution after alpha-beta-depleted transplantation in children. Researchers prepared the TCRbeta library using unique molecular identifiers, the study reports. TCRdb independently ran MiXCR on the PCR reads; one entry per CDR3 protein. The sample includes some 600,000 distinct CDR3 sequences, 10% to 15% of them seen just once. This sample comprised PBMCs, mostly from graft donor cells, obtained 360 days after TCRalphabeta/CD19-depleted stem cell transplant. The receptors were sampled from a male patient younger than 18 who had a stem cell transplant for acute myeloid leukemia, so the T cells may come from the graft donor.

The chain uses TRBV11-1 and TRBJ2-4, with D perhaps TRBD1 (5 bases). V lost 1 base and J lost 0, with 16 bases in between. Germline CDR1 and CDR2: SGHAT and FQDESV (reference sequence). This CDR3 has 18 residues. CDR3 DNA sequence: TGTGCCAGCAGCTTAGAAGGCCAGGGCCTCCTAGCCAAAAACATTCAGTACTTC. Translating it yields CASSLEGQGLLAKNIQYF.

The CDR3 DNA sequence: TGTGCCACCCGGACAGGGGGGAACACTGAAGCTTTCTTT. The encoded protein is CATRTGGNTEAFF. The J gene is TRBJ1-1, the V gene TRBV6-2 or TRBV6-3; TRBD1 matches at 10 bases. Germline V gene data show CDR1 as MNHEY and CDR2 as SVGEGT. V trimming: 10 bases; J trimming: 1 base; junction bases outside the gene matches: 3. This CDR3 spans 13 amino acids.

The DNA of the CDR3 is TGCAGCGTTGAAGTCGGGGACAGATCCTACGAGCAGTACTTC. It encodes CSVEVGDRSYEQYF. This chain connects TRBV29-1 to TRBJ2-7; 7 nucleotides align to TRBD1. CDR1 is SQVTM, CDR2 ANQGSEA, per germline. There are 14 residues in the CDR3. V lost 1 base to trimming and J lost 1 base; unmatched junction nucleotides: 4.

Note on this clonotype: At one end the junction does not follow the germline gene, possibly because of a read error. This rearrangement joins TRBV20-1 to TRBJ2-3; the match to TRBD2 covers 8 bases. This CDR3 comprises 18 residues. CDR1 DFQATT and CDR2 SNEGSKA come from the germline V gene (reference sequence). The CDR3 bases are TGCAGGGCTAGAGATAAGGGCACTAGCGGTAGACGCACAGATACGCAGTATTTT. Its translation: CRARDKGTSGRRTDTQYF.

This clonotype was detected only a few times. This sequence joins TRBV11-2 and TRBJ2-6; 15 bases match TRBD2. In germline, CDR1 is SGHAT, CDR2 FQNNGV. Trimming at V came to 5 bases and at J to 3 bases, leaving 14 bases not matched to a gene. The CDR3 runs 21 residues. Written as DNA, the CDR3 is TGTGCCAGCAGCCTTAGACCGGGACTAGCGGGAGGAAAGGGTGGGGCCAACGTCCTGACTTTC. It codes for CASSLRPGLAGGKGGANVLTF.

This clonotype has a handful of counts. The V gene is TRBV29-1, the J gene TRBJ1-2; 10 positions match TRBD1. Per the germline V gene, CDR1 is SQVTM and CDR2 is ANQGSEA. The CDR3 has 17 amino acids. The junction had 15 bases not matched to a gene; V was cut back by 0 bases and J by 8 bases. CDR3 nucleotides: TGCAGCGTTGAAGATCGGCGGGATAGTGGGACAGGGGTCGGCTACACCTTC. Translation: CSVEDRRDSGTGVGYTF.

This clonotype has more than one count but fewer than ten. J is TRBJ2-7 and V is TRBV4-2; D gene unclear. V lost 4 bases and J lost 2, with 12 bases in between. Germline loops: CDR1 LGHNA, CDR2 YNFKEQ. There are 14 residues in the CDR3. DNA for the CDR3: TGTGCCAGCAGCCCCCCGCAGGAAACCTACGAGCAGTACTTC. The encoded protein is CASSPPQETYEQYF.

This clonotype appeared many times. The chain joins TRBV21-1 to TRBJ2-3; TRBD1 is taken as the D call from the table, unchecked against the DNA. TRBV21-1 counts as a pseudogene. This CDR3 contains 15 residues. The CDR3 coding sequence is TGTGCCAGCAGCAAAGTTCCAGGGGCAGCAGATACGCAGTATTTT. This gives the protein CASSKVPGAADTQYF.

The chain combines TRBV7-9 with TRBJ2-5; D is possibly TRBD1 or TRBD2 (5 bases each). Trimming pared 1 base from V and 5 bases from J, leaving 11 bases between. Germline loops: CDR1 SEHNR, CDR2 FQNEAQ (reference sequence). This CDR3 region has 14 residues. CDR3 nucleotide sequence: TGTGCCAGCAGCTTAGGAGGGGTGTTGGAGACCCAGTACTTC. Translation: CASSLGGVLETQYF.

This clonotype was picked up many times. In DNA, the CDR3 is TGCGCCAGCAGCGGACCCGGGACAGGGGGTGCAGATACGCAGTATTTT. It is translated as CASSGPGTGGADTQYF. The rearrangement links TRBV5-1 to TRBJ2-3; 11 bases match TRBD1. CDR3 size: 16 residues. CDR1 SGHRS and CDR2 YFSETQ come from the germline V gene. Trimming cost V 4 bases and J 4 bases; bases outside gene matches: 8.

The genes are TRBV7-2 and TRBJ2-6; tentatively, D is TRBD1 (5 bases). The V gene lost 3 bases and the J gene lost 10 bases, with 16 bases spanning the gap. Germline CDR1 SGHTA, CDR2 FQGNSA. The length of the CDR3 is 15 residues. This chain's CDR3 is CASSLVFRVVNVLTF. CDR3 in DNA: TGTGCCAGCAGCTTGGTTTTCAGGGTAGTAAACGTCCTGACTTTC.

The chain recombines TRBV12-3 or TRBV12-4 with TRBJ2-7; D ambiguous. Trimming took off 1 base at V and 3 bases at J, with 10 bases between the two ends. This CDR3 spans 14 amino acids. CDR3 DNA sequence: TGTGCCAGCAGTTTAGGCCTGGTGGGCTACGAGCAGTACTTC. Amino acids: CASSLGLVGYEQYF.

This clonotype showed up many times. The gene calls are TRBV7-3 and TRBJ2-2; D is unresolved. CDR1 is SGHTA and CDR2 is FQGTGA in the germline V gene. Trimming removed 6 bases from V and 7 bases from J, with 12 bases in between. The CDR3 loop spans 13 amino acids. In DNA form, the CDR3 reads TGTGCCAGCAGTGGTCCCTTAGGCGGGGAGCTGTTTTTT. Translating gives CASSGPLGGELFF.

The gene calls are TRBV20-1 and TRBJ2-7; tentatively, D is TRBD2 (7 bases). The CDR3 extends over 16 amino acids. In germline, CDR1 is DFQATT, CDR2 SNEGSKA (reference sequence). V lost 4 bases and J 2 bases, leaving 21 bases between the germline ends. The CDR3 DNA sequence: TGCAGTGCTAATAAGCAGGGCGGGGGCTTGACCTACGAGCAGTACTTC. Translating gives CSANKQGGGLTYEQYF.

Here the CDR3 reads CASSLITGTYNEQFF. Here the CDR3 DNA reads TGTGCCAGCTCACTTATTACGGGAACCTACAATGAGCAGTTCTTC. The chain combines TRBV18 with TRBJ2-1; D might be TRBD2 (5 bases). V was cut by 4 bases and J by 2 bases, with 12 bases left in between. This CDR3 is 15 amino acids long. The V gene's germline CDR1 is KGHSH and CDR2 LQKENI.

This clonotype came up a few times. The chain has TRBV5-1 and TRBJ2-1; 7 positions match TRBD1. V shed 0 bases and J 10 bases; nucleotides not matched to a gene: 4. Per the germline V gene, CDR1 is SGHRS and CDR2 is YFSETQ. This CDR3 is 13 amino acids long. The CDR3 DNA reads TGCGCCAGCAGCTTGGTAAGGGGGCTGGAGCAGTTCTTC. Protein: CASSLVRGLEQFF.

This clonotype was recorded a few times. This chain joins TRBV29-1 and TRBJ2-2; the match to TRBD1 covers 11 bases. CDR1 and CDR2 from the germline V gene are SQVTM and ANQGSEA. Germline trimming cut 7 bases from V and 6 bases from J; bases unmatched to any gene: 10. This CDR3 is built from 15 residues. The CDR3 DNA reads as TGCAGCGGTATGGGGGGACAGGGGGTTTCCGGGGAGCTGTTTTTT. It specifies CSGMGGQGVSGELFF.

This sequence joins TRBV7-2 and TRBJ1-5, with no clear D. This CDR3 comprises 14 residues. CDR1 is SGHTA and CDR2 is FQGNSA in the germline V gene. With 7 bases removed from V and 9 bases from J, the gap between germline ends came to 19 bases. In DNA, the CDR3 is TGTGCCAGCAACGTCCCCGGCCTCCATGGGCCCCAGCATTTT. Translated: CASNVPGLHGPQHF.

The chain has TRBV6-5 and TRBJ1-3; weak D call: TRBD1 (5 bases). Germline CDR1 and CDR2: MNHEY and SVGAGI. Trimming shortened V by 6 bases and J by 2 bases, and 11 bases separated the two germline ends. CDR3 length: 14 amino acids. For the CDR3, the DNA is TGTGCCAGCAGATTAGGGGTTACTGGAAACACCATATATTTT. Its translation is CASRLGVTGNTIYF.

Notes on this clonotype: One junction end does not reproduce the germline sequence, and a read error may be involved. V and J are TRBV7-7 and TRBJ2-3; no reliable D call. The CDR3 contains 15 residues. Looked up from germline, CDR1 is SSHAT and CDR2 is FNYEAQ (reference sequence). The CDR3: CASRPSARGTDTQYF. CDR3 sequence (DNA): TGTGCTAGCAGACCCTCCGCCCGGGGCACAGATACGCAGTATTTT.

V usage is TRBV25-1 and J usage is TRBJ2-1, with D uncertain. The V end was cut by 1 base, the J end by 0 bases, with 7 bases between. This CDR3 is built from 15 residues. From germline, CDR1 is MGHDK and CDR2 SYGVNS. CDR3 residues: CASSEWTSSYNEQFF. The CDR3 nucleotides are TGTGCCAGCAGTGAATGGACCTCCTCCTACAATGAGCAGTTCTTC.

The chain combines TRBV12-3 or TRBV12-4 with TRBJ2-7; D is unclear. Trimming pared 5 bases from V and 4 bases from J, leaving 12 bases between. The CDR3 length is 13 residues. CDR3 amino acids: CASSTSEIYEQYF. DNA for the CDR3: TGTGCCAGCAGTACCTCGGAGATTTACGAGCAGTACTTC.